The 19 T cell receptor beta chains presented below share a single source sample, sequenced in a study of blood T cell repertoires in COVID-19. Repertoires were generated with immunoSEQ multiplex PCR, while TCRdb's copy carries only in-frame clones and drops some. This sample has approximately 150,000 clones, with around 79% found just once. The specimen was peripheral blood. The receptors come from a man in his forties or fifties with active or convalescent COVID-19.

In its sample, this clone was seen many times. One end of the junction fails to match germline, which may point to a read error. The chain links TRBV14 to TRBJ1-6; D is perhaps TRBD1 (5 bases). The CDR3 runs to 14 residues. Per the germline V gene, CDR1 is SGHDN and CDR2 is FVKESK. For the CDR3, the DNA is TGTGCCACCAGCTGGGGGGTGGTTGATTCACCCCTCCACTTT. This gives the protein CATSWGVVDSPLHF.

The chain recombines TRBV6-6 with TRBJ2-7; 11 nucleotides line up with TRBD1. The CDR3 sequence is 15 residues long. J lost 7 bases, V lost 5 bases, and 10 bases had no gene match. Germline values: CDR1 MNHNY, CDR2 SVGAGI (reference sequence). CDR3 DNA sequence: TGTGCCAGCAGTCAGCGGACAGGGGGCTTAGGGGAGCAGTACTTC. Protein: CASSQRTGGLGEQYF.

This clone was counted once. The V gene is TRBV7-7, the J gene TRBJ2-7, with D perhaps matching TRBD2 (6 bases). Germline CDR1 SSHAT, CDR2 FNYEAQ (reference sequence). The CDR3 extends over 13 amino acids. V was shortened by 2 bases and J by 3 bases, with 8 bases between the two germline ends. The CDR3: CASSLTGGYEQYF. The DNA for the CDR3 is TGTGCCAGCAGCTTAACCGGGGGCTACGAGCAGTACTTC.

CDR3 in DNA: TGCGCCAGCAGCACGCGGATGAACACTGAAGCTTTCTTT. Translation gives CASSTRMNTEAFF. The genes are TRBV5-1 and TRBJ1-1; D is uncertain. The CDR3 runs to 13 residues. Germline CDR1 and CDR2: SGHRS and YFSETQ. Trimming removed 4 bases from V and 0 bases from J, with 7 bases in between. Complete variable domain (other parts from reference TRBV5-1 and TRBJ1-1): KAGVTQTPRYLIKTRGQQVTLSCSPISGHRSVSWYQQTPGQGLQFLFEYFSETQRNKGNFPGRFSGRQFSNSRSEMNVSTLELGDSALYLCASSTRMNTEAFFGQGTRLTVV.

This chain uses TRBV7-9 with TRBJ2-2; 7 positions agree with TRBD1. Germline-derived CDR1 and CDR2 are SEHNR and FQNEAQ (reference sequence). The CDR3 consists of 13 residues. V was pared by 6 bases and J by 5 bases, with 3 bases of the junction left unmatched. CDR3 in DNA: TGTGCCAGCAGATCACAGGGGACCGGGGAGCTGTTTTTT. Translation: CASRSQGTGELFF.

The chain employs TRBV19 and TRBJ2-2; TRBD2 matches at 9 bases. The V and J ends lost 3 bases and 1 base, in that order; junction bases with no gene match: 3. Germline assignment: CDR1 LNHDA and CDR2 SQIVND (reference sequence). The CDR3 consists of 16 residues. The CDR3 loop reads CASSITLAGNTGELFF. The CDR3 nucleotides read TGTGCCAGTAGTATTACACTAGCGGGGAACACCGGGGAGCTGTTTTTT.

CDR3 bases: TGTGCCAGCAAAGACAGGGCCCAACTGTTTTTT. Translation gives CASKDRAQLFF. The chain couples TRBV28 to TRBJ1-4; 7 nucleotides agree with TRBD1. The germline CDR1 and CDR2 sequences are MDHEN and SYDVKM. The V and J ends lost 7 bases and 12 bases, in that order; junction bases with no gene match: 5. This CDR3 comprises 11 residues. Full variable domain (remainder filled in from reference TRBV28 and TRBJ1-4): DVKVTQSSRYLVKRTGEKVFLECVQDMDHENMFWYRQDPGLGLRLIYFSYDVKMKEKGDIPEGYSVSREKKERFSLILESASTNQTSMYLCASKDRAQLFFGSGTQLSVL.

The genes are TRBV28 and TRBJ2-3; weak D call: TRBD2 (5 bases). This CDR3 is 14 amino acids long. With 5 bases removed from V and 1 base from J, the gap between germline ends came to 10 bases. Germline loops: CDR1 MDHEN, CDR2 SYDVKM. This chain's CDR3 is CASSLDFRTDTQYF. In DNA form, the CDR3 reads TGTGCCAGCAGTCTGGACTTTCGCACAGATACGCAGTATTTT.

The rearrangement uses TRBV11-2 and TRBJ2-3; D call uncertain. The V end lost 1 base, the J end lost 6 bases, and 8 bases lay between the germline ends. CDR1 and CDR2 (germline): SGHAT, FQNNGV. The CDR3 sequence is 13 residues long. CDR3 sequence reads: CASSLGSFDTQYF. The CDR3 DNA sequence: TGTGCCAGCAGCTTAGGTAGCTTCGATACGCAGTATTTT.

This clone was found a few times. The chain employs TRBV6-6 and TRBJ1-5; possible D gene TRBD1, 6 bases. Trimming pared 8 bases from V and 4 bases from J, leaving 18 bases between. Germline lookup yields CDR1 MNHNY and CDR2 SVGAGI (reference sequence). The CDR3 sequence is 15 residues long. CDR3 nucleotides: TGTGCCAGCTCAGACAGAGGACAGCTTAATCAGCCCCAGCATTTT. Its translation is CASSDRGQLNQPQHF.

The chain carries TRBV7-2 and TRBJ2-7; tentatively, D is TRBD2 (5 bases). This CDR3 is 14 amino acids long. Germline V gene sequence: CDR1 SGHTA, CDR2 FQGNSA. The ends were cut back, 2 bases at V and 2 bases at J, with 10 bases in the middle. The CDR3 DNA reads TGTGCCAGCAGCTTATATGCGGGCCCCTACGAGCAGTACTTC. It encodes CASSLYAGPYEQYF.

The chain recombines TRBV7-3 with TRBJ1-1; 8 bases map to TRBD1. The germline gives CDR1 SGHTA, CDR2 FQGTGA. J gave up 3 bases and V 6 bases, and 9 bases lay outside the gene matches. The CDR3 consists of 15 residues. The CDR3 sequence is CASRLSGGADTEAFF. The CDR3 coding sequence is TGTGCCAGCAGACTCTCAGGGGGCGCCGACACTGAAGCTTTCTTT. The full variable domain, with the rest looked up from reference TRBV7-3 and TRBJ1-1, is GAGVSQTPSNKVTEKGKYVELRCDPISGHTALYWYRQSLGQGPEFLIYFQGTGAADDSGLPNDRFFAVRPEGSVSTLKIQRTERGDSAVYLCASRLSGGADTEAFFGQGTRLTVV.

The chain uses TRBV7-8 and TRBJ1-5; possibly TRBD1 for D (6 bases). V was trimmed by 5 bases and J by 0 bases, leaving 17 bases between them. The CDR3 is made up of 17 amino acids. Per germline, CDR1 SGHVS and CDR2 FQNEAQ. The CDR3, as DNA: TGTGCCAGCAGCCCACAGGGTTCCACCTTTAGCAATCAGCCCCAGCATTTT. Translating gives CASSPQGSTFSNQPQHF.

This chain links TRBV12-3 or TRBV12-4 with TRBJ1-3; D is uncertain. This CDR3 is built from 13 residues. V lost 7 bases, J lost 0 bases, and 7 bases lay in between. For the CDR3, the DNA is TGTGCCAGCACCCCGGGCTCTGGAAACACCATATATTTT. It codes for CASTPGSGNTIYF.

V gene TRBV6-5 combines with J gene TRBJ2-6; no reliable D call. V shed 5 bases and J shed 2 bases, with 10 bases lying between them. This CDR3 contains 15 residues. Germline assignment: CDR1 MNHEY and CDR2 SVGAGI. In nucleotides, the CDR3 is TGTGCCAGCAGTCTCAGGTACACTGGGGCCAACGTCCTGACTTTC. It codes for CASSLRYTGANVLTF.

The chain has TRBV29-1 and TRBJ1-1; maybe TRBD1 (5 bases). The germline V gene encodes CDR1 SQVTM and CDR2 ANQGSEA. V dropped 4 bases and J dropped 6 bases, with 12 bases sitting between them. The CDR3 covers 12 residues. CDR3 bases: TGCAGCGTTGGGGGGGGGAGTTCTGAAGCTTTCTTT. Its translation is CSVGGGSSEAFF. The variable domain in full, with the rest retrieved from reference TRBV29-1 and TRBJ1-1, is SAVISQKPSRDICQRGTSLTIQCQVDSQVTMMFWYRQQPGQSLTLIATANQGSEATYESGFVIDKFPISRPNLTFSTLTVSNMSPEDSSIYLCSVGGGSSEAFFGQGTRLTVV.

V is TRBV18 and J is TRBJ2-6, with D perhaps matching TRBD1 (6 bases). The germline V gene has CDR1 KGHSH and CDR2 LQKENI. CDR3 length: 17 residues. Trimming left V 2 bases short and J 2 bases short, with 13 bases between. CDR3 amino acids: CASSPYHRAAGANVLTF. The CDR3 bases are TGTGCCAGCTCACCATACCACAGGGCGGCTGGGGCCAACGTCCTGACTTTC.

The chain couples TRBV5-6 to TRBJ2-3, with TRBD1 matching 9 bases. Trimming cost V 0 bases and J 5 bases; bases outside gene matches: 4. The CDR3 totals 15 residues. In germline, CDR1 is SGHDT, CDR2 YYEEEE. CDR3 amino acids: CASSLAGTGKDTQYF. The CDR3 DNA reads as TGTGCCAGCAGCTTGGCAGGGACAGGGAAAGATACGCAGTATTTT.

The rearrangement links TRBV9 to TRBJ1-4, with a weak D call TRBD1 (5 bases). Germline loops: CDR1 SGDLS, CDR2 YYNGEE. V was cut by 4 bases and J by 8 bases, with 15 bases left in between. The CDR3 totals 14 residues. The CDR3 loop reads CASSTPQGNEKLFF. The CDR3 nucleotides read TGTGCCAGCAGCACCCCCCAGGGAAACGAAAAACTGTTTTTT.